Presented here are 3 T cell receptor beta chains from one specimen sequenced in a study of OX40 agonist ivuxolimab in advanced cancers. The assay was immunoSEQ multiplex PCR, and TCRdb's table has in-frame clones only and misses some. The sample shows roughly 50,000 clones, 65% to 85% of them seen only once. The sequencing here drew on CD4+ or CD8+ T cells sorted from blood, taken in a trial of the OX40 agonist ivuxolimab. The origin of the receptors is an adult with an advanced solid tumor such as melanoma, head and neck, liver or kidney cancer.

This chain links TRBV9 with TRBJ2-1; TRBD2 matches 15 bases. Germline V CDR1 and CDR2: SGDLS, YYNGEE. V shed 0 bases and J 9 bases; nucleotides not matched to a gene: 19. The length of the CDR3 is 21 residues. This CDR3 is CASSVAPTPGTSGRFTGEQFF. The CDR3 DNA sequence: TGTGCCAGCAGCGTAGCCCCAACTCCCGGGACTAGCGGGAGGTTCACGGGTGAGCAGTTCTTC. Combining the CDR3 with reference TRBV9 and TRBJ2-1 gives the whole variable domain DSGVTQTPKHLITATGQRVTLRCSPRSGDLSVYWYQQSLDQGLQFLIQYYNGEERAKGNILERFSAQQFPDLHSELNLSSLELGDSALYFCASSVAPTPGTSGRFTGEQFFGPGTRLTVL.

The chain uses TRBV27 and TRBJ2-7; D is unclear. The CDR3 extends over 13 amino acids. Germline assignment: CDR1 MNHEY and CDR2 SMNVEV (reference sequence). Trimming took off 4 bases at V and 0 bases at J, with 7 bases between the two ends. CDR3 bases: TGTGCCAGCAGTTCCCTTGCCTCCTACGAGCAGTACTTC. Its translation: CASSSLASYEQYF.

V gene TRBV19 combines with J gene TRBJ1-5, with D unclear. Germline CDR1 reads LNHDA; CDR2 reads SQIVND (reference sequence). This CDR3 comprises 14 residues. The V end lost 3 bases, the J end lost 6 bases, and 12 bases lay between the germline ends. This CDR3 is CASSIFGEGQPQHF. The CDR3 DNA is TGTGCCAGTAGTATCTTCGGCGAGGGTCAGCCCCAGCATTTT.